The 4 T cell receptor beta chains below come from one sample, sequenced in a study of siplizumab effects on memory and regulatory T cells. TCRdb's copy holds only in-frame clones and misses some; the assay was immunoSEQ multiplex PCR. The sample has roughly 75,000 clones, about 92% seen once. The sample consisted of CD8+ T cells sorted from blood. These receptors originate from a human donor in good health.

The genes are TRBV14 and TRBJ1-3; 7 nucleotides agree with TRBD1. V lost 1 base and J lost 8; bases outside the gene matches: 5. Germline assignment: CDR1 SGHDN and CDR2 FVKESK. The CDR3 has 14 amino acids. CDR3 sequence: CASSQVTGTDTIYF. In DNA, the CDR3 is TGTGCCAGCAGCCAAGTGACAGGGACGGACACCATATATTTT.

V and J are TRBV29-1 and TRBJ2-7, with 9 positions matching TRBD1. The CDR3 has 13 residues. J was trimmed by 5 bases and V by 6 bases; bases with no gene match: 8. Germline assignment: CDR1 SQVTM and CDR2 ANQGSEA. The CDR3 nucleotides are TGCAGCGTCGCCGGGACAGGGAACGACGAGCAGTACTTC. It yields the protein CSVAGTGNDEQYF.

This chain links TRBV5-6 with TRBJ1-5; 7 nucleotides agree with TRBD1. The germline V gene has CDR1 SGHDT and CDR2 YYEEEE. V shed 3 bases and J 2 bases; nucleotides not matched to a gene: 8. This CDR3 is 16 amino acids long. In DNA, the CDR3 is TGTGCCAGCAGCTCGATTACAGGGGAGGGCAATCAGCCCCAGCATTTT. Its protein is CASSSITGEGNQPQHF.

J is TRBJ2-3 and V is TRBV11-3, with a tentative D call TRBD2 (6 bases). Germline V gives CDR1 SGHNT, CDR2 YENEEA. The CDR3 is made up of 15 amino acids. V was shortened by 1 base and J by 0 bases, with 8 bases between the two germline ends. The CDR3 coding sequence is TGTGCCAGCAGCTTAGGAGGGACTAGCACAGATACGCAGTATTTT. Protein sequence: CASSLGGTSTDTQYF.